The 8 T cell receptor beta chains listed next were all sequenced from one sample in a study of lymphopenia after photon versus proton radiotherapy. Sequenced by immunoSEQ multiplex PCR; TCRdb stores in-frame clones only, minus some. The data contain 65,000 to 85,000 clones, 80% to 95% of them seen just once; the ten biggest clones take up 2% to 2.5%. The source material was peripheral blood, sampled from a patient treated with photon-based radiotherapy. The receptors come from a woman aged 40-49 years with cholangiocarcinoma.

V is TRBV9 and J is TRBJ2-7; D may be TRBD1 (5 bases). The CDR3 extends over 14 amino acids. Germline CDR1 is SGDLS and CDR2 is YYNGEE. V was pared by 4 bases and J by 7 bases, with 18 bases between. CDR3 sequence: CASSPPMGPGEQYF. For the CDR3, the DNA is TGTGCCAGCAGCCCCCCCATGGGCCCAGGGGAGCAGTACTTC.

The chain combines TRBV5-4 with TRBJ2-1; D not resolved. The germline V gene has CDR1 SGHNT and CDR2 YYREEE (reference sequence). Trimming stripped 4 bases from V and 5 bases from J, with 10 bases between. There are 13 residues in the CDR3. CDR3 sequence: CASSPRVNNEQFF. CDR3 nucleotide sequence: TGTGCCAGCAGCCCTAGGGTAAACAATGAGCAGTTCTTC. The whole variable domain, filled in from reference TRBV5-4 and TRBJ2-1, reads ETGVTQSPTHLIKTRGQQVTLRCSSQSGHNTVSWYQQALGQGPQFIFQYYREEENGRGNFPPRFSGLQFPNYSSELNVNALELDDSALYLCASSPRVNNEQFFGPGTRLTVL.

This clone appeared a single time. The rearrangement uses TRBV4-2 and TRBJ1-1; D unresolved. In germline, CDR1 is LGHNA, CDR2 YNFKEQ. V was cut by 4 bases and J by 2 bases, with 17 bases left in between. The CDR3 has 16 residues. This CDR3 is CASSPQAKAGNTEAFF. The CDR3, as DNA: TGTGCCAGCAGCCCTCAGGCGAAGGCGGGTAACACTGAAGCTTTCTTT.

This chain joins TRBV1 and TRBJ1-1. TRBV1 is a pseudogene segment. This CDR3 comprises 16 residues. The CDR3 reads CTSSQDHSGGNTEAFF. In DNA, the CDR3 is TGCACCAGCAGCCAAGATCACTCCGGGGGGAACACTGAAGCTTTCTTT.

V usage is TRBV20-1 and J usage is TRBJ2-5; D is unclear. Per the germline V gene, CDR1 is DFQATT and CDR2 is SNEGSKA (reference sequence). Trimming removed 6 bases from V and 2 bases from J, with 7 bases in between. The CDR3 has 11 residues. For the CDR3, the DNA is TGCAGTGCACTAAAACAAGAGACCCAGTACTTC. It codes for CSALKQETQYF.

The V gene is TRBV30, the J gene TRBJ2-7, with D unclear. V shed 0 bases and J shed 6 bases, with 9 bases lying between them. CDR3 length: 12 amino acids. The V gene's germline CDR1 is GTSNPN and CDR2 SVGIG (reference sequence). CDR3 bases: TGTGCCTGGAGTGTTCGGGCCGGCGAGCAGTACTTC. It is translated as CAWSVRAGEQYF.

V usage is TRBV11-2 and J usage is TRBJ1-1; D is perhaps TRBD1 (6 bases). The germline gives CDR1 SGHAT, CDR2 FQNNGV. Trimming pared 4 bases from V and 1 base from J, leaving 7 bases between. This CDR3 comprises 13 residues. This chain's CDR3 is CASSSDRNTEAFF. The CDR3 DNA reads as TGTGCCAGCAGCTCGGACAGGAACACTGAAGCTTTCTTT.

The chain is built from TRBV28 and TRBJ1-1; no definite D call. This CDR3 spans 13 amino acids. The germline CDR1 and CDR2 sequences are MDHEN and SYDVKM. Trimming removed 2 bases from V and 7 bases from J, with 11 bases in between. This chain's CDR3 is CASSLGLGREAFF. CDR3 bases: TGTGCCAGCAGTTTAGGATTAGGGCGTGAAGCTTTCTTT.